These 29 T cell receptor beta chains came from one sample sequenced in a study of cytomegalovirus exposure and HLA in healthy donors. The PCR had 60 Vbeta and 13 Jbeta primers. Assay: immunoSEQ multiplex PCR; the TCRdb copy retains only in-frame clones and omits some. The repertoire holds about 55,000 clones, with roughly 80% as singletons. Sequencing input: PBMCs. The receptors originated from a man younger than 45 in good health and CMV-seronegative.

The sample holds one count of this clone. The V gene is TRBV5-1, the J gene TRBJ2-1, with 7 positions matching TRBD2. From germline, CDR1 is SGHRS and CDR2 YFSETQ. The length of the CDR3 is 15 residues. V shed 6 bases and J 6 bases; nucleotides not matched to a gene: 12. The CDR3 here is CASTSGGLRSNEQFF. CDR3 sequence (DNA): TGCGCCAGCACTAGCGGCGGTCTACGTAGCAATGAGCAGTTCTTC.

The gene calls are TRBV5-1 and TRBJ2-6; D gene uncertain. The CDR3 covers 15 residues. Trimming cost V 1 base and J 0 bases, with 5 bases left between them. CDR1 is SGHRS, CDR2 YFSETQ, per germline. CDR3 DNA sequence: TGCGCCAGCAGCTTGCCCGGCTCTGGGGCCAACGTCCTGACTTTC. Residues: CASSLPGSGANVLTF.

This chain joins TRBV28 and TRBJ2-2, with TRBD1 as a possible D gene (6 bases). The germline gives CDR1 MDHEN, CDR2 SYDVKM. V was shortened by 6 bases and J by 5 bases, with 13 bases between the two germline ends. The CDR3 runs to 14 residues. The CDR3 nucleotides read TGTGCCAGCAGGAGCACAGGGCTGACCGGGGAGCTGTTTTTT. It specifies CASRSTGLTGELFF.

V is TRBV11-2 and J is TRBJ2-4; 11 bases match TRBD2. The CDR3 runs to 18 residues. The V segment lost 1 base and the J segment 0 bases; nucleotides outside the gene matches: 5. Looked up from germline, CDR1 is SGHAT and CDR2 is FQNNGV. CDR3 sequence: CASSLGLAGGPAKNIQYF. The DNA for the CDR3 is TGTGCCAGCAGCTTAGGCCTAGCGGGAGGACCAGCCAAAAACATTCAGTACTTC. Full variable domain (rest looked up from reference TRBV11-2 and TRBJ2-4): EAGVAQSPRYKIIEKRQSVAFWCNPISGHATLYWYQQILGQGPKLLIQFQNNGVVDDSQLPKDRFSAERLKGVDSTLKIQPAKLEDSAVYLCASSLGLAGGPAKNIQYFGAGTRLSVL.

The rearrangement links TRBV18 to TRBJ2-3; 8 bases align to TRBD1. This CDR3 comprises 16 residues. J was trimmed by 0 bases and V by 3 bases; bases with no gene match: 5. CDR1 and CDR2 from the germline V gene are KGHSH and LQKENI. DNA for the CDR3: TGTGCCAGCTCACCGAACGGACAGGGCAGCACAGATACGCAGTATTTT. Residues: CASSPNGQGSTDTQYF.

This chain uses TRBV5-4 with TRBJ1-1; a possible D gene is TRBD1 (5 bases). V was cut by 0 bases and J by 4 bases, with 10 bases left in between. The CDR3 length is 14 residues. The germline V gene has CDR1 SGHNT and CDR2 YYREEE (reference sequence). The CDR3 DNA follows: TGTGCCAGCAGCTTGGCCACGGGGGGCACTGAAGCTTTCTTT. Amino acid sequence: CASSLATGGTEAFF. The complete variable domain, with remaining parts taken from reference TRBV5-4 and TRBJ1-1, reads ETGVTQSPTHLIKTRGQQVTLRCSSQSGHNTVSWYQQALGQGPQFIFQYYREEENGRGNFPPRFSGLQFPNYSSELNVNALELDDSALYLCASSLATGGTEAFFGQGTRLTVV.

J is TRBJ1-2 and V is TRBV7-9, with 7 nucleotides matching TRBD1. The CDR3 spans 14 residues. V shed 3 bases and J 7 bases; nucleotides not matched to a gene: 8. Germline V CDR1 and CDR2: SEHNR, FQNEAQ (reference sequence). The CDR3 here is CASSFTGAWSGYTF. CDR3 in DNA: TGTGCCAGCAGCTTTACAGGGGCATGGAGTGGCTACACCTTC.

The chain uses TRBV19 and TRBJ2-3; 10 bases are a match to TRBD1. CDR1 and CDR2 (germline): LNHDA, SQIVND (reference sequence). J lost 3 bases, V lost 8 bases, and 11 bases had no gene match. This CDR3 has 16 residues. As DNA, the CDR3 is TGTGCCAGTGGTGAAAGACAGGGGGCGCGGACAGATACGCAGTATTTT. It encodes CASGERQGARTDTQYF.

The chain recombines TRBV4-1 with TRBJ1-1; a weak D match, TRBD1 (5 bases). This CDR3 has 16 residues. CDR1 is MGHRA and CDR2 is YSYEKL in the germline V gene. V lost 2 bases and J 4 bases, leaving 17 bases between the germline ends. The CDR3 DNA is TGCGCCAGCAGCCAAACAGGAAGGGGAGGAATCACTGAAGCTTTCTTT. Its protein product is CASSQTGRGGITEAFF.

V gene TRBV7-2 combines with J gene TRBJ2-1, with 12 bases lining up with TRBD2. The V gene end was trimmed by 1 base and the J gene end by 9 bases; junction bases not matched to a gene: 7. This CDR3 is 16 amino acids long. Germline CDR1 SGHTA, CDR2 FQGNSA. The CDR3 spells CASSLGASGGAGEQFF. The CDR3 DNA sequence: TGTGCCAGCAGCTTAGGGGCTAGCGGGGGGGCTGGTGAGCAGTTCTTC.

The table lists this clone with a few counts. CDR3 amino acids: CASSPRSPYEQYF. In DNA, the CDR3 is TGTGCCAGCAGTCCCCGGTCACCCTACGAGCAGTACTTC. The chain recombines TRBV7-2 with TRBJ2-7; D is uncertain. Germline V gene data show CDR1 as SGHTA and CDR2 as FQGNSA. CDR3 length equals 13 residues. V was trimmed by 6 bases and J by 2 bases, leaving 11 bases between them. Complete variable domain (other parts from reference TRBV7-2 and TRBJ2-7): GAGVSQSPSNKVTEKGKDVELRCDPISGHTALYWYRQSLGQGLEFLIYFQGNSAPDKSGLPSDRFSAERTGGSVSTLTIQRTQQEDSAVYLCASSPRSPYEQYFGPGTRLTVT.

The chain combines TRBV2 with TRBJ2-1; 8 nucleotides match TRBD1. The CDR3 covers 11 residues. The junction had 5 bases not matched to a gene; V was cut back by 10 bases and J by 9 bases. The germline V gene has CDR1 SNHLY and CDR2 FYNNEI. The chain's CDR3 is CATKQGGEQFF. CDR3 nucleotide sequence: TGTGCCACAAAACAGGGGGGTGAGCAGTTCTTC.

V and J are TRBV30 and TRBJ1-2; D unresolved. CDR1 is GTSNPN, CDR2 SVGIG, per germline (reference sequence). CDR3 size: 14 residues. The V end lost 4 bases, the J end lost 12 bases, and 24 bases lay between the germline ends. The chain's CDR3 is CAWTANLGLGLNTF. The CDR3, as DNA: TGTGCCTGGACTGCCAATCTAGGGCTCGGACTCAACACCTTC.

The genes are TRBV28 and TRBJ2-7, with 8 bases lining up with TRBD1. The germline V gene has CDR1 MDHEN and CDR2 SYDVKM. The CDR3 is 15 amino acids. V was clipped by 6 bases and J by 2 bases; unmatched bases: 9. CDR3 sequence reads: CASSHGTGTPYEQYF. DNA for the CDR3: TGTGCCAGCAGCCATGGGACAGGCACCCCCTACGAGCAGTACTTC.

The gene calls are TRBV6-1 and TRBJ2-2, with 7 bases aligning to TRBD1. V was clipped by 6 bases and J by 0 bases; unmatched bases: 1. The CDR3 consists of 14 residues. Germline assignment: CDR1 MNHNS and CDR2 SASEGT. The CDR3 nucleotides read TGTGCCAGCAGGGGGACAGCGAACACCGGGGAGCTGTTTTTT. Its protein is CASRGTANTGELFF.

The chain is built from TRBV2 and TRBJ2-5; D is possibly TRBD2 (6 bases). The CDR3 spans 16 residues. Germline V gene lookup returns CDR1 SNHLY and CDR2 FYNNEI. Trimming pared 8 bases from V and 3 bases from J, leaving 22 bases between. The CDR3 DNA sequence: TGTGCCAGCTCCAGAATTGGGGCGGGGAGAGAAGAGACCCAGTACTTC. The encoded protein is CASSRIGAGREETQYF.

The chain employs TRBV6-5 and TRBJ1-5; TRBD1 matches at 7 bases. The CDR3 has 14 amino acids. Germline assignment: CDR1 MNHEY and CDR2 SVGAGI. J lost 4 bases, V lost 7 bases, and 7 bases had no gene match. CDR3 in DNA: TGTGCCAGCAAAGCCGGGACAGCAAATCAGCCCCAGCATTTT. Amino acids: CASKAGTANQPQHF.

The table lists this clone with a count of one. This chain uses TRBV28 with TRBJ2-7, with 7 positions matching TRBD1. CDR3 length equals 15 residues. Germline lookup yields CDR1 MDHEN and CDR2 SYDVKM. V lost 5 bases to trimming and J lost 0 bases; unmatched junction nucleotides: 7. CDR3 protein: CASSNGQDNSYEQYF. The CDR3, as DNA: TGTGCCAGCAGTAATGGACAGGACAACTCCTACGAGCAGTACTTC.

The J gene is TRBJ2-2, the V gene TRBV7-2; D possibly corresponds to TRBD1 (5 bases). In germline, CDR1 is SGHTA, CDR2 FQGNSA. V was cut by 6 bases and J by 5 bases, with 10 bases left in between. There are 13 residues in the CDR3. The CDR3 here is CASRTDGTGELFF. The CDR3 DNA reads TGTGCCAGCAGGACAGATGGGACCGGGGAGCTGTTTTTT. The variable domain in full, completed from reference TRBV7-2 and TRBJ2-2, reads GAGVSQSPSNKVTEKGKDVELRCDPISGHTALYWYRQSLGQGLEFLIYFQGNSAPDKSGLPSDRFSAERTGGSVSTLTIQRTQQEDSAVYLCASRTDGTGELFFGEGSRLTVL.

J is TRBJ2-5 and V is TRBV7-6; 11 bases map to TRBD1. After removal of 5 bases from V and 3 bases from J, the junction contained 2 bases not matched to a gene. The CDR3 is 14 residues long. CDR1 and CDR2 (germline): SGHVS, FNYEAQ. The CDR3 bases are TGTGCCAGCAGCCGGGGACAGGGGGAAGAGACCCAGTACTTC. This encodes CASSRGQGEETQYF.

The chain employs TRBV5-4 and TRBJ2-1; 13 bases are shared with TRBD2. The CDR3 has 15 residues. V trimming: 4 bases; J trimming: 5 bases; junction bases outside the gene matches: 3. Germline V lookup: CDR1 SGHNT, CDR2 YYREEE (reference sequence). The DNA for the CDR3 is TGTGCCAGCAGCCCGGGACTAGCGGGAAACAATGAGCAGTTCTTC. It yields the protein CASSPGLAGNNEQFF.

This clone has just a few counts. The rearrangement uses TRBV19 and TRBJ2-3; a possible D gene is TRBD1 (5 bases). The germline V gene encodes CDR1 LNHDA and CDR2 SQIVND (reference sequence). The V end lost 4 bases, the J end lost 5 bases, and 13 bases lay between the germline ends. The CDR3 loop spans 14 amino acids. DNA for the CDR3: TGTGCCAGTAGTAATCAGGGCCTTGGAGATACGCAGTATTTT. Amino acid sequence: CASSNQGLGDTQYF.

This clone was seen a few times. The J gene is TRBJ2-3, the V gene TRBV2, with D tentatively TRBD2 (6 bases). This CDR3 contains 14 residues. Germline V gene sequence: CDR1 SNHLY, CDR2 FYNNEI. V was trimmed by 3 bases and J by 6 bases, leaving 13 bases between them. This CDR3 reads CASSDGRGRDTQYF. CDR3 nucleotides: TGTGCCAGCAGTGACGGTCGGGGGAGGGATACGCAGTATTTT.

This chain uses TRBV4-1 with TRBJ1-4, with D possibly matching TRBD1 (6 bases). The germline CDR1 and CDR2 sequences are MGHRA and YSYEKL. This CDR3 region has 16 residues. V gave up 0 bases and J gave up 8 bases, with 16 bases separating them. Written as DNA, the CDR3 is TGCGCCAGCAGCCAAGATGGAGGGGGGGTAGGGGAAAAACTGTTTTTT. It codes for CASSQDGGGVGEKLFF.

The chain uses TRBV29-1 and TRBJ1-1; D remains ambiguous. The CDR3 length is 12 residues. Looked up from germline, CDR1 is SQVTM and CDR2 is ANQGSEA. V lost 3 bases, J lost 5 bases, and 10 bases lay in between. In DNA form, the CDR3 reads TGCAGCGTTGAGAGGGTGTTTACTGAAGCTTTCTTT. Translating gives CSVERVFTEAFF. Using reference TRBV29-1 and TRBJ1-1 for the parts outside the CDR3, the full variable domain is SAVISQKPSRDICQRGTSLTIQCQVDSQVTMMFWYRQQPGQSLTLIATANQGSEATYESGFVIDKFPISRPNLTFSTLTVSNMSPEDSSIYLCSVERVFTEAFFGQGTRLTVV.

The V gene is TRBV11-3, the J gene TRBJ2-2, with D tentatively TRBD1 (5 bases). CDR1 is SGHNT and CDR2 is YENEEA in the germline V gene. Trimming took off 5 bases at V and 2 bases at J, with 15 bases between the two ends. The CDR3 is made up of 16 amino acids. The CDR3 DNA sequence: TGTGCCAGCAGCCCTCGGGCAGGGAAAAACACCGGGGAGCTGTTTTTT. As protein: CASSPRAGKNTGELFF.

This clone was recorded once. The rearrangement uses TRBV5-6 and TRBJ2-1; TRBD1 aligns across 9 bases. This CDR3 comprises 16 residues. V gave up 2 bases and J gave up 2 bases; unmatched junction bases: 5. The V gene's germline CDR1 is SGHDT and CDR2 YYEEEE. CDR3 sequence (DNA): TGTGCCAGCAGCTTCCTGACAGGGGGTACCTACAATGAGCAGTTCTTC. It is translated as CASSFLTGGTYNEQFF.

The gene calls are TRBV2 and TRBJ2-1; the D is unclear. The germline V gene encodes CDR1 SNHLY and CDR2 FYNNEI. The ends were cut back, 5 bases at V and 0 bases at J, with 11 bases in the middle. The CDR3 covers 15 residues. The CDR3 DNA sequence: TGTGCCAGCAGTTTCACGGCGGTCTCCTACAATGAGCAGTTCTTC. It translates to CASSFTAVSYNEQFF.

The chain carries TRBV5-1 and TRBJ2-7; 9 positions agree with TRBD1. V gave up 0 bases and J gave up 6 bases; unmatched junction bases: 10. The germline gives CDR1 SGHRS, CDR2 YFSETQ. The CDR3 has 16 amino acids. CDR3: CASSLESWGQGGEQYF. CDR3 coding DNA: TGCGCCAGCAGCTTGGAGTCCTGGGGACAGGGAGGCGAGCAGTACTTC.